Below, one TCR beta chain is given with its context. Sequenced by immunoSEQ multiplex PCR; TCRdb stores in-frame clones only, minus some. The sample includes 120,000 or so clones, nearly 90% seen only once; the top ten take about 4.8%. V was trimmed by 6 bases and J by 4 bases, leaving 15 bases between them. The germline CDR1 and CDR2 sequences are MNHEY and SVGAGI. CDR3 length equals 15 residues. These data belong to a study of T cell responses to AZD1222 COVID-19 vaccine. The chain employs TRBV6-5 and TRBJ1-4, with D maybe TRBD1 (5 bases). The sequence was obtained from an adult in good health. The sample here was peripheral blood, taken on day 0 of AZD1222 vaccination. For the CDR3, the DNA is TGTGCCAGCAGCGCTGGGACGGCCGGTAATGAAAAACTGTTTTTT. Protein: CASSAGTAGNEKLFF.